The T cell receptor (beta chain) under discussion was sequenced for a study of metastatic and nonmetastatic thyroid tumors. Study details: Where malignant and benign thyroid patients were concerned, repertoires were compared across blood and tumor or nodule tissue.

The CDR3 covers 17 residues. V shed 4 bases and J 2 bases; nucleotides not matched to a gene: 8. Germline lookup yields CDR1 MDHEN and CDR2 SYDVKM. The sample holds many counts of this clone. The sample holds other DNA sequences that translate to the same CDR3. TCRdb reanalyzed the PCR reads via MiXCR. Altogether approximately 34,000 clones are present, approximately 20% being singletons, with the ten largest covering 10% to 13%. The entire patient cohort was treatment-naive prior to thyroid surgery. Sequenced material: blood. This sequence joins TRBV28 and TRBJ1-5, with 10 positions matching TRBD1. The sequence was collected from a female donor with papillary thyroid cancer or a benign thyroid nodule (not recorded which). Some clones in this sample may be carry-over from other donors' samples. In DNA form, the CDR3 reads TGTGCCAGCAGTTCGGGAGCCGGGACAGGGGGCAATCAGCCCCAGCATTTT. This translates into CASSSGAGTGGNQPQHF.